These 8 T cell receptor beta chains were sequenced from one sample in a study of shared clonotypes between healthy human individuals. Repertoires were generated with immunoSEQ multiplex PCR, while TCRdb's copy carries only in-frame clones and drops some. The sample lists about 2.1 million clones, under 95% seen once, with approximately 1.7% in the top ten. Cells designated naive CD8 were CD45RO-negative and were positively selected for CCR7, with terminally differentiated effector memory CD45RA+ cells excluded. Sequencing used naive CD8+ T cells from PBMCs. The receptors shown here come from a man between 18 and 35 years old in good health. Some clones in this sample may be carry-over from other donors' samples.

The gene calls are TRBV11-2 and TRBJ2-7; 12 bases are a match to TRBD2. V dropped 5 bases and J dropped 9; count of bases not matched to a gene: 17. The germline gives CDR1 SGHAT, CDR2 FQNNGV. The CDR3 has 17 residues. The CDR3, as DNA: TGTGCCAGCAGCCGGGGTCCTCGCGGGCTAGCGGGAGGGTGGCAGTACTTC. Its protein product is CASSRGPRGLAGGWQYF. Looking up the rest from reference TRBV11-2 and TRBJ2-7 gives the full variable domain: EAGVAQSPRYKIIEKRQSVAFWCNPISGHATLYWYQQILGQGPKLLIQFQNNGVVDDSQLPKDRFSAERLKGVDSTLKIQPAKLEDSAVYLCASSRGPRGLAGGWQYFGPGTRLTVT.

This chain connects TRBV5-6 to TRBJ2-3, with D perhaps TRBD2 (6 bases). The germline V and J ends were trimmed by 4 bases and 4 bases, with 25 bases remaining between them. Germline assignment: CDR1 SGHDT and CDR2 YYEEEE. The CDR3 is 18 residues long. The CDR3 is CASSLTRGRRFISDTQYF. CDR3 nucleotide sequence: TGTGCCAGCAGCCTGACACGGGGGAGAAGGTTTATATCAGATACGCAGTATTTT.

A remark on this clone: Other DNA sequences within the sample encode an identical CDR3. The CDR3 spells CASSLWAGYEQYF. In DNA, the CDR3 is TGTGCCAGCAGTTTATGGGCAGGTTACGAGCAGTACTTC. This chain connects TRBV27 to TRBJ2-7; D unresolved. The CDR3 is made up of 13 amino acids. Trimming shortened V by 1 base and J by 4 bases, and 8 bases separated the two germline ends. Germline-derived CDR1 and CDR2 are MNHEY and SMNVEV (reference sequence).

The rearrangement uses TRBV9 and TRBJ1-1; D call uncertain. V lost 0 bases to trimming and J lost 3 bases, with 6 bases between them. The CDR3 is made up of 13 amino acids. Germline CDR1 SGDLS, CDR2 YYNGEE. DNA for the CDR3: TGTGCCAGCAGCGTAGCCCTCGACACTGAAGCTTTCTTT. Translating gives CASSVALDTEAFF.

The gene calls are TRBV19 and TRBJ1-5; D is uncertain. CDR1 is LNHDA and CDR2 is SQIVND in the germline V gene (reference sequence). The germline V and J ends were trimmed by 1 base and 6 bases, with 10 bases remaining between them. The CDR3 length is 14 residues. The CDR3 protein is CASSIVGIGQPQHF. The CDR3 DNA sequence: TGTGCCAGTAGTATAGTTGGTATCGGTCAGCCCCAGCATTTT. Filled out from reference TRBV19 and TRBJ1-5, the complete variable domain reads DGGITQSPKYLFRKEGQNVTLSCEQNLNHDAMYWYRQDPGQGLRLIYYSQIVNDFQKGDIAEGYSVSREKKESFPLTVTSAQKNPTAFYLCASSIVGIGQPQHFGDGTRLSIL.

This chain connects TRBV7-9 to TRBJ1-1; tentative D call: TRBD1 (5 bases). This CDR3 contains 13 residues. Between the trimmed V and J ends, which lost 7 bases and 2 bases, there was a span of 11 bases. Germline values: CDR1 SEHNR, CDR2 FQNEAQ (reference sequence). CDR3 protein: CASTQGSNTEAFF. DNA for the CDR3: TGTGCCAGCACCCAGGGCAGTAACACTGAAGCTTTCTTT.

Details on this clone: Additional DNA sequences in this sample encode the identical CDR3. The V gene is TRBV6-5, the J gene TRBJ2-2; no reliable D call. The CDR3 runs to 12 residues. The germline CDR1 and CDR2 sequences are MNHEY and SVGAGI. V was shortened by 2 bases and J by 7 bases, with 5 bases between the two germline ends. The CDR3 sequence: CASSYGGGELFF. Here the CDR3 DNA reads TGTGCCAGCAGTTACGGCGGCGGGGAGCTGTTTTTT.

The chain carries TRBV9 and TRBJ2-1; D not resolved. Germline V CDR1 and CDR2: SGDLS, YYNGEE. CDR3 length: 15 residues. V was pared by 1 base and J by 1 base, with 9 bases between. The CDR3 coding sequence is TGTGCCAGCAGCGTACGCGGTATTTCCTACAATGAGCAGTTCTTC. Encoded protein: CASSVRGISYNEQFF.